The 26 T cell receptor beta chains listed next were all sequenced from one sample in a study of OX40 agonist ivuxolimab in advanced cancers. TCRdb's table, derived via immunoSEQ multiplex PCR, lists solely in-frame clones and lacks some. This table holds 5,000 to 6,500 clones, less than 80% found once. The sample here was CD4+ or CD8+ T cells sorted from blood, taken in a trial of the OX40 agonist ivuxolimab. Receptors originate from an adult with an advanced solid tumor such as melanoma, head and neck, liver or kidney cancer.

The chain has TRBV9 and TRBJ2-7; possibly TRBD1 for D (6 bases). Per germline, CDR1 SGDLS and CDR2 YYNGEE. The length of the CDR3 is 16 residues. V lost 4 bases, J lost 0 bases, and 17 bases lay in between. In DNA form, the CDR3 reads TGTGCCAGCAGCCCTCTTCCAGGGGATTCCTCCTACGAGCAGTACTTC. It specifies CASSPLPGDSSYEQYF. Full variable domain (remainder filled in from reference TRBV9 and TRBJ2-7): DSGVTQTPKHLITATGQRVTLRCSPRSGDLSVYWYQQSLDQGLQFLIQYYNGEERAKGNILERFSAQQFPDLHSELNLSSLELGDSALYFCASSPLPGDSSYEQYFGPGTRLTVT.

The V gene is TRBV29-1, the J gene TRBJ2-1; D perhaps matches TRBD2 (7 bases). The CDR3 totals 11 residues. The V and J ends lost 5 bases and 9 bases respectively, with 11 bases between them. The germline V gene encodes CDR1 SQVTM and CDR2 ANQGSEA. In DNA, the CDR3 is TGCAGCGTTTTAGGGGGGGTTGAGCAGTTCTTC. This encodes CSVLGGVEQFF.

This chain links TRBV6-6 with TRBJ2-3; D perhaps matches TRBD2 (5 bases). This CDR3 contains 13 residues. CDR1 and CDR2 (germline): MNHNY, SVGAGI (reference sequence). V shed 5 bases and J shed 6 bases, with 12 bases lying between them. CDR3: CASSVDFSDTQYF. DNA for the CDR3: TGTGCCAGCAGTGTGGACTTCTCGGATACGCAGTATTTT.

The rearrangement joins TRBV28 to TRBJ2-2; 11 bases match TRBD1. Germline V gene sequence: CDR1 MDHEN, CDR2 SYDVKM. This CDR3 has 18 residues. After removal of 5 bases from V and 6 bases from J, the junction contained 14 bases not matched to a gene. The CDR3 nucleotides read TGTGCCAGCAGTCCCTCCGTCCGGGACAGGGGGTCGCCCGGGGAGCTGTTTTTT. This encodes CASSPSVRDRGSPGELFF.

The chain has TRBV2 and TRBJ1-5; D gene ambiguous. This CDR3 is 15 amino acids long. V lost 1 base to trimming and J lost 3 bases, with 10 bases between them. Germline loops: CDR1 SNHLY, CDR2 FYNNEI. The CDR3 reads CASSEGLHNNQPQHF. The CDR3 nucleotides read TGTGCCAGCAGTGAAGGACTTCACAACAATCAGCCCCAGCATTTT.

The J gene is TRBJ2-3, the V gene TRBV4-1; the match to TRBD2 covers 7 bases. The CDR3 is 14 residues long. V dropped 0 bases and J dropped 8; count of bases not matched to a gene: 5. Germline V gene data show CDR1 as MGHRA and CDR2 as YSYEKL. The DNA for the CDR3 is TGCGCCAGCAGCCAAGATGGGAGGGGTGGTACGCAGTATTTT. It is translated as CASSQDGRGGTQYF.

The chain links TRBV11-2 to TRBJ1-1, with 8 bases aligning to TRBD1. The CDR3 covers 16 residues. Germline values: CDR1 SGHAT, CDR2 FQNNGV. The ends lost 4 bases at V and 0 bases at J; junction bases unmatched: 7. The CDR3 nucleotides read TGTGCCAGCAGCTCTCCCAGGGGGCAGGTGAACACTGAAGCTTTCTTT. Protein product: CASSSPRGQVNTEAFF. The full variable domain, rest sourced from reference TRBV11-2 and TRBJ1-1, is EAGVAQSPRYKIIEKRQSVAFWCNPISGHATLYWYQQILGQGPKLLIQFQNNGVVDDSQLPKDRFSAERLKGVDSTLKIQPAKLEDSAVYLCASSSPRGQVNTEAFFGQGTRLTVV.

V and J are TRBV5-4 and TRBJ2-7; TRBD1 matches 10 bases. Germline lookup yields CDR1 SGHNT and CDR2 YYREEE (reference sequence). The CDR3 has 14 residues. V was pared by 5 bases and J by 0 bases, with 2 bases of the junction left unmatched. The CDR3, as DNA: TGTGCCAGCAGTGACAGGGGGCTCTCCTACGAGCAGTACTTC. This codes for CASSDRGLSYEQYF. The whole variable domain, remainder taken from reference TRBV5-4 and TRBJ2-7, is ETGVTQSPTHLIKTRGQQVTLRCSSQSGHNTVSWYQQALGQGPQFIFQYYREEENGRGNFPPRFSGLQFPNYSSELNVNALELDDSALYLCASSDRGLSYEQYFGPGTRLTVT.

The chain links TRBV4-1 to TRBJ1-2; the D gene is possibly TRBD1 (5 bases). V lost 3 bases and J 6 bases, leaving 26 bases between the germline ends. Germline CDR1 and CDR2: MGHRA and YSYEKL. The CDR3 spans 18 residues. The CDR3 DNA sequence: TGCGCCAGCAGCCAGACAAGGCCACGACTCGGAGGGGATAATGGCTACACCTTC. Its translation is CASSQTRPRLGGDNGYTF.

The gene calls are TRBV5-4 and TRBJ2-2, with D tentatively TRBD2 (6 bases). Germline loops: CDR1 SGHNT, CDR2 YYREEE (reference sequence). V was shortened by 4 bases and J by 6 bases, with 19 bases between the two germline ends. The CDR3 runs 16 residues. DNA for the CDR3: TGTGCCAGCAGCCCGCCGGGACTCGGAGGGGCCGGGGAGCTGTTTTTT. Translating gives CASSPPGLGGAGELFF.

The V gene is TRBV6-5, the J gene TRBJ1-5; D call uncertain. Germline V CDR1 and CDR2: MNHEY, SVGAGI. Between the trimmed V and J ends, which lost 10 bases and 0 bases, there was a span of 13 bases. This CDR3 has 14 residues. The CDR3 DNA sequence: TGTGCCACCATGGACGGCTATAGCAATCAGCCCCAGCATTTT. Translating gives CATMDGYSNQPQHF.

This clone has just a few counts. The genes are TRBV9 and TRBJ2-7; TRBD1 might be the D (5 bases). The CDR3 runs to 14 residues. The V end was cut by 1 base, the J end by 5 bases, with 13 bases between. Germline CDR1 is SGDLS and CDR2 is YYNGEE. The CDR3 DNA sequence: TGTGCCAGCAGCGTATCAGGGTCAAGTAACGAGCAGTACTTC. Translated, it gives CASSVSGSSNEQYF.

The chain recombines TRBV5-1 with TRBJ2-7; D not resolved. The V gene lost 1 base and the J gene lost 4 bases, with 18 bases spanning the gap. The CDR3 is 16 residues long. Looked up from germline, CDR1 is SGHRS and CDR2 is YFSETQ. The CDR3 sequence is CASSLLGARVGYEQYF. CDR3 coding DNA: TGCGCCAGCAGCTTGTTAGGCGCAAGAGTCGGGTACGAGCAGTACTTC.

The rearrangement links TRBV6-1 to TRBJ1-6; D not certain. Trimming took off 3 bases at V and 7 bases at J, with 7 bases between the two ends. The CDR3 spans 13 residues. The germline V gene has CDR1 MNHNS and CDR2 SASEGT. The DNA for the CDR3 is TGTGCCAGCAGTGAGGGAGCGAATTCACCCCTCCACTTT. The encoded protein is CASSEGANSPLHF.

This chain connects TRBV11-2 to TRBJ2-5, with D possibly matching TRBD2 (6 bases). From germline, CDR1 is SGHAT and CDR2 FQNNGV. The CDR3 runs 16 residues. The V and J ends lost 6 bases and 3 bases respectively, with 20 bases between them. In DNA, the CDR3 is TGTGCCAGCAGTTTTTTCCCCAAGACTAGAGAAGAGACCCAGTACTTC. Translation: CASSFFPKTREETQYF.

The chain couples TRBV4-3 to TRBJ1-1; D remains unclear. The CDR3 loop spans 14 amino acids. Looked up from germline, CDR1 is LGHNA and CDR2 is YSLEER. V was clipped by 1 base and J by 0 bases, with 6 bases between them. The CDR3 protein is CASSQAGLNTEAFF. Here the CDR3 DNA reads TGCGCCAGCAGCCAAGCGGGATTGAACACTGAAGCTTTCTTT.

This clone was detected only a few times. This rearrangement joins TRBV4-1 to TRBJ1-5, with TRBD1 as a possible D gene (5 bases). V dropped 1 base and J dropped 6 bases, with 10 bases sitting between them. CDR1 is MGHRA and CDR2 is YSYEKL in the germline V gene. CDR3 size: 14 residues. In nucleotides, the CDR3 is TGCGCCAGCAGCCAAGCTGGAGGGGTTCAGCCCCAGCATTTT. Protein sequence: CASSQAGGVQPQHF.

The chain employs TRBV5-4 and TRBJ2-7; weak D call: TRBD2 (7 bases). The CDR3 is 15 amino acids. V was shortened by 7 bases and J by 2 bases, with 19 bases between the two germline ends. Germline CDR1 reads SGHNT; CDR2 reads YYREEE (reference sequence). For the CDR3, the DNA is TGTGCCAGCGGCCCGTGGGGGGGCACAACCTACGAGCAGTACTTC. Protein product: CASGPWGGTTYEQYF.

The chain has TRBV6-6 and TRBJ2-2; the D is unclear. Per the germline V gene, CDR1 is MNHNY and CDR2 is SVGAGI (reference sequence). The ends were cut back, 0 bases at V and 4 bases at J, with 3 bases in the middle. The CDR3 sequence is 13 residues long. DNA for the CDR3: TGTGCCAGCAGTTACTCGGGCACCGGGGAGCTGTTTTTT. Translated, it gives CASSYSGTGELFF.

In this sample, this clone turned up a few times. The chain employs TRBV7-6 and TRBJ1-6; D ambiguous. This CDR3 has 12 amino acids. In germline, CDR1 is SGHVS, CDR2 FNYEAQ. Trimming left V 6 bases short and J 7 bases short, with 7 bases between. CDR3: CASRVGNSPLHF. CDR3 nucleotides: TGTGCCAGCAGGGTCGGGAATTCACCCCTCCACTTT.

The table lists this clone with a few counts. V usage is TRBV18 and J usage is TRBJ2-3, with 9 bases identical to TRBD2. V shed 4 bases, J shed 1 base, and the junction held 3 bases outside the gene matches. This CDR3 has 15 amino acids. CDR1 and CDR2 from the germline V gene are KGHSH and LQKENI. CDR3 sequence reads: CASSQTSGRTDTQYF. In nucleotides, the CDR3 is TGTGCCAGCTCACAGACTAGCGGACGCACAGATACGCAGTATTTT.

The chain couples TRBV25-1 to TRBJ2-2; TRBD1 aligns across 8 bases. Germline V gene sequence: CDR1 MGHDK, CDR2 SYGVNS. The V and J ends lost 4 bases and 0 bases, in that order; junction bases with no gene match: 10. The CDR3 runs 18 residues. The CDR3 here is CASSAHRDRRTNTGELFF. The CDR3 DNA follows: TGTGCCAGCAGTGCCCACCGGGACAGGCGAACGAACACCGGGGAGCTGTTTTTT.

The chain has TRBV27 and TRBJ2-3, with 7 bases aligning to TRBD2. The CDR3 runs to 16 residues. V lost 8 bases to trimming and J lost 0 bases; unmatched junction nucleotides: 11. Germline CDR1 and CDR2: MNHEY and SMNVEV (reference sequence). In nucleotides, the CDR3 is TGTGCCAGCTTTGGGACGGGAGGTATAAGCACAGATACGCAGTATTTT. It specifies CASFGTGGISTDTQYF.

This clone has only a few counts. The CDR3 sequence: CASSQDQDRAGREQYF. The CDR3 nucleotides are TGTGCCAGCAGCCAAGATCAGGACAGGGCTGGTCGAGAGCAGTACTTC. The J gene is TRBJ2-7, the V gene TRBV4-2; 8 bases are shared with TRBD1. The CDR3 covers 16 residues. Trimming took 0 bases from V and 7 from J; bases not matched to a gene: 11. CDR1 LGHNA and CDR2 YNFKEQ come from the germline V gene.

CDR3 amino acids: CASSTRTYTEAFF. In DNA form, the CDR3 reads TGTGCCAGCAGCACCAGGACTTACACTGAAGCTTTCTTT. The chain couples TRBV5-4 to TRBJ1-1; the D is unclear. CDR1 and CDR2 (germline): SGHNT, YYREEE (reference sequence). The CDR3 length is 13 residues. V was cut by 4 bases and J by 3 bases, with 10 bases left in between. The whole variable domain, remainder taken from reference TRBV5-4 and TRBJ1-1, is ETGVTQSPTHLIKTRGQQVTLRCSSQSGHNTVSWYQQALGQGPQFIFQYYREEENGRGNFPPRFSGLQFPNYSSELNVNALELDDSALYLCASSTRTYTEAFFGQGTRLTVV.

This clone was seen a handful of times. The chain is built from TRBV28 and TRBJ1-1; D uncertain. This CDR3 contains 13 residues. Germline values: CDR1 MDHEN, CDR2 SYDVKM. Trimming removed 5 bases at V and 4 bases at J, with 11 bases between. This chain's CDR3 is CASSVGRTTEAFF. The CDR3, as DNA: TGTGCCAGCAGTGTAGGGCGAACCACTGAAGCTTTCTTT. Full variable domain (rest looked up from reference TRBV28 and TRBJ1-1): DVKVTQSSRYLVKRTGEKVFLECVQDMDHENMFWYRQDPGLGLRLIYFSYDVKMKEKGDIPEGYSVSREKKERFSLILESASTNQTSMYLCASSVGRTTEAFFGQGTRLTVV.